Following are 20 T cell receptor beta chains from one sample sequenced in a study of T cell repertoires in cytomegalovirus infection. Their recognized antigens are unknown. MiXCR was run by TCRdb on the reads, yielding one entry per CDR3 protein. This table has roughly 350,000 distinct CDR3 sequences, approximately 35% appearing once. The sample consisted of cultured PBMCs, taken from culture after CMV antigen stimulation. All receptors derive from a human donor in good health (CMV status not recorded). Some clones in this sample may be carry-over from other donors' samples.

This clonotype has more than one count but fewer than ten. CDR3 sequence: CASSIWRRVNQPQHF. DNA for the CDR3: TGTGCCAGTAGTATCTGGCGAAGGGTCAATCAGCCCCAGCATTTT. The rearrangement joins TRBV19 to TRBJ1-5, with unresolved D. Germline-derived CDR1 and CDR2 are LNHDA and SQIVND (reference sequence). Deletions cut 3 bases from V and 3 bases from J, with 12 bases between. CDR3 length: 15 amino acids.

This clonotype turned up a few times. The chain uses TRBV19 and TRBJ2-7, with 7 positions matching TRBD1. This CDR3 is 17 amino acids long. Trimming removed 4 bases from V and 2 bases from J; junction bases left unmatched: 14. Germline lookup yields CDR1 LNHDA and CDR2 SQIVND (reference sequence). CDR3 sequence reads: CASSSSIRPGQPYEQYF. The DNA for the CDR3 is TGTGCCAGTAGTAGTTCGATCAGACCGGGACAGCCCTACGAGCAGTACTTC.

This chain uses TRBV6-6 with TRBJ2-7; TRBD1 matches at 7 bases. The CDR3 extends over 12 amino acids. In germline, CDR1 is MNHNY, CDR2 SVGAGI (reference sequence). V was pared by 8 bases and J by 3 bases, with 4 bases of the junction left unmatched. CDR3 sequence (DNA): TGTGCCAGCCGGGCAGGGGGCTACGAGCAGTACGTC. Protein: CASRAGGYEQYV.

This clonotype was counted a few times. V usage is TRBV7-6 and J usage is TRBJ2-1; D is unresolved. Germline lookup yields CDR1 SGHVS and CDR2 FNYEAQ. With 5 bases removed from V and 4 bases from J, the gap between germline ends came to 6 bases. The CDR3 has 12 residues. The CDR3 bases are TGTGCCAGCAGCGACCTATACAATGAGCAGTTCTTC. It translates to CASSDLYNEQFF.

The gene calls are TRBV20-1 and TRBJ2-7; 10 bases are shared with TRBD2. The V gene's germline CDR1 is DFQATT and CDR2 SNEGSKA (reference sequence). This CDR3 contains 13 residues. J was trimmed by 7 bases and V by 6 bases; bases with no gene match: 9. CDR3 region: CSALSGRAEEQYF. CDR3 sequence (DNA): TGCAGTGCCCTAAGCGGGAGGGCCGAGGAGCAGTACTTC.

The genes are TRBV28 and TRBJ1-5; tentative D call: TRBD1 (5 bases). V was clipped by 5 bases and J by 5 bases, with 16 bases between them. This CDR3 region has 15 residues. Germline V gives CDR1 MDHEN, CDR2 SYDVKM. In nucleotides, the CDR3 is TGTGCCAGCAGTCTTCCGGGACTACAGGATCAGCCCCAGCATTTT. Its translation: CASSLPGLQDQPQHF.

The chain employs TRBV20-1 and TRBJ2-7, with 7 positions matching TRBD2. CDR1 and CDR2 (germline): DFQATT, SNEGSKA (reference sequence). The ends lost 2 bases at V and 4 bases at J; junction bases unmatched: 5. There are 13 residues in the CDR3. The CDR3 sequence: CSARRLAVYEQYF. In nucleotides, the CDR3 is TGCAGTGCTAGACGTCTAGCGGTGTACGAGCAGTACTTC.

This rearrangement joins TRBV11-3 to TRBJ2-1; no reliable D call. The CDR3 extends over 11 amino acids. The V end lost 0 bases, the J end lost 10 bases, and 4 bases lay between the germline ends. Germline loops: CDR1 SGHNT, CDR2 YENEEA. As DNA, the CDR3 is TGTGCCAGCAGCTTAGAAATGGAGCAGTTCTTC. Translated, it gives CASSLEMEQFF.

The chain links TRBV29-1 to TRBJ2-1; D is unclear. Germline CDR1 reads SQVTM; CDR2 reads ANQGSEA. V shed 4 bases and J shed 4 bases, with 8 bases lying between them. The CDR3 length is 12 residues. The CDR3 DNA reads TGCAGCGTTGTGCAGACTTACAATGAGCAGTTCTTC. Protein sequence: CSVVQTYNEQFF.

The V and J genes are TRBV11-1 and TRBJ2-3, with D perhaps assigned TRBD1 or TRBD2 (5 bases each). Germline V gene sequence: CDR1 SGHAT, CDR2 FQDESV (reference sequence). Trimming took 0 bases from V and 9 from J, leaving 16 bases between them. This CDR3 region has 15 residues. The CDR3 DNA sequence: TGTGCCAGCAGCTTAGCAGAGGGGAGCTGGGCCACGCAGTATTTT. This gives the protein CASSLAEGSWATQYF.

This clonotype came up a few times. The chain combines TRBV7-2 with TRBJ2-2; 7 bases agree with TRBD1. The CDR3 runs to 17 residues. Unmatched junction bases numbered 8, after V lost 4 bases and J lost 0 bases. Germline CDR1 is SGHTA and CDR2 is FQGNSA. This CDR3 is CASSSRWDSANTGELFF. DNA for the CDR3: TGTGCCAGCAGCTCCCGCTGGGACAGCGCGAACACCGGGGAGCTGTTTTTT.

The J gene is TRBJ1-4, the V gene TRBV19, with D unresolved. V lost 6 bases and J lost 7, with 18 bases in between. Looked up from germline, CDR1 is LNHDA and CDR2 is SQIVND (reference sequence). The CDR3 extends over 15 amino acids. CDR3 residues: CASRDPTYWAEKLFF. The DNA of the CDR3 is TGTGCCAGTAGGGATCCAACCTATTGGGCTGAAAAACTGTTTTTT.

In its sample, this clonotype was seen a few times. The chain combines TRBV10-3 with TRBJ2-5; no definite D call. Trimming took off 2 bases at V and 2 bases at J, with 6 bases between the two ends. The germline CDR1 and CDR2 sequences are ENHRY and SYGVKD. The CDR3 is 13 residues long. The CDR3: CAISERLQETQYF. The CDR3, as DNA: TGTGCCATCAGTGAGCGTCTTCAAGAGACCCAGTACTTC.

To note about this clonotype: A single base separates this from a much larger clone, so it may be a read error. The chain is built from TRBV7-2 and TRBJ2-7, with 9 positions matching TRBD1. Looked up from germline, CDR1 is SGHTA and CDR2 is FQGNSA. CDR3 size: 15 residues. CDR3 amino acids: CASTPAGTGFRELYF. CDR3 nucleotides: TGTGCCAGCACCCCGGCCGGGACAGGGTTTAGGGAGCTGTACTTC.

The table lists this clonotype with a few counts. The rearrangement joins TRBV7-9 to TRBJ1-6, with D tentatively TRBD1 (6 bases). CDR3 size: 17 residues. The V gene lost 4 bases and the J gene lost 10 bases, with 23 bases spanning the gap. Germline V gives CDR1 SEHNR, CDR2 FQNEAQ (reference sequence). As DNA, the CDR3 is TGTGCCAGCAGCTCCACCGTCCTCCCGGACAGACAATCACCCCTCCACTTT. Translation gives CASSSTVLPDRQSPLHF.

The rearrangement links TRBV12-3 or TRBV12-4 to TRBJ2-3; D is unclear. The CDR3 contains 12 residues. The ends were cut back, 2 bases at V and 6 bases at J, with 6 bases in the middle. CDR3 coding DNA: TGTGCCAGCAGTTTATTAGGGGATACGCAGTATTTT. Its translation is CASSLLGDTQYF.

This rearrangement joins TRBV6-7 to TRBJ1-1; the D is unclear. TRBV6-7 belongs to the ORF category, with a function that is uncertain. V was clipped by 0 bases and J by 0 bases, with 8 bases between them. This CDR3 has 15 amino acids. In nucleotides, the CDR3 is TGTGCCAGCAGTTACTCGACATACCTGAACACTGAAGCTTTCTTT. Protein: CASSYSTYLNTEAFF.

The chain employs TRBV12-3 or TRBV12-4 and TRBJ2-1, with 10 bases matching TRBD2. The V and J ends lost 5 bases and 8 bases, in that order; junction bases with no gene match: 6. CDR3 length: 14 amino acids. CDR3 sequence (DNA): TGTGCCAGCAGTACTAGCGGGATAGCCTATGAGCAGTTCTTC. Protein product: CASSTSGIAYEQFF.

This clonotype occurred many times. The rearrangement links TRBV7-2 to TRBJ1-5; D remains unclear. CDR1 and CDR2 (germline): SGHTA, FQGNSA. Trimming took 2 bases from V and 7 from J, leaving 12 bases between them. CDR3 length: 14 residues. CDR3 in amino acids: CASSLFDVGQPQHF. In DNA, the CDR3 is TGTGCCAGCAGCTTATTTGATGTGGGGCAGCCCCAGCATTTT.

This rearrangement joins TRBV4-1 to TRBJ1-5; 7 nucleotides agree with TRBD1. The CDR3 extends over 16 amino acids. V dropped 4 bases and J dropped 6; count of bases not matched to a gene: 12. The germline V gene has CDR1 MGHRA and CDR2 YSYEKL. The CDR3 DNA sequence: TGCGCCAGCAGCCGCGAGGGGGGGCAGGGGGGTCAGCCCCAGCATTTT. Amino acid sequence: CASSREGGQGGQPQHF.